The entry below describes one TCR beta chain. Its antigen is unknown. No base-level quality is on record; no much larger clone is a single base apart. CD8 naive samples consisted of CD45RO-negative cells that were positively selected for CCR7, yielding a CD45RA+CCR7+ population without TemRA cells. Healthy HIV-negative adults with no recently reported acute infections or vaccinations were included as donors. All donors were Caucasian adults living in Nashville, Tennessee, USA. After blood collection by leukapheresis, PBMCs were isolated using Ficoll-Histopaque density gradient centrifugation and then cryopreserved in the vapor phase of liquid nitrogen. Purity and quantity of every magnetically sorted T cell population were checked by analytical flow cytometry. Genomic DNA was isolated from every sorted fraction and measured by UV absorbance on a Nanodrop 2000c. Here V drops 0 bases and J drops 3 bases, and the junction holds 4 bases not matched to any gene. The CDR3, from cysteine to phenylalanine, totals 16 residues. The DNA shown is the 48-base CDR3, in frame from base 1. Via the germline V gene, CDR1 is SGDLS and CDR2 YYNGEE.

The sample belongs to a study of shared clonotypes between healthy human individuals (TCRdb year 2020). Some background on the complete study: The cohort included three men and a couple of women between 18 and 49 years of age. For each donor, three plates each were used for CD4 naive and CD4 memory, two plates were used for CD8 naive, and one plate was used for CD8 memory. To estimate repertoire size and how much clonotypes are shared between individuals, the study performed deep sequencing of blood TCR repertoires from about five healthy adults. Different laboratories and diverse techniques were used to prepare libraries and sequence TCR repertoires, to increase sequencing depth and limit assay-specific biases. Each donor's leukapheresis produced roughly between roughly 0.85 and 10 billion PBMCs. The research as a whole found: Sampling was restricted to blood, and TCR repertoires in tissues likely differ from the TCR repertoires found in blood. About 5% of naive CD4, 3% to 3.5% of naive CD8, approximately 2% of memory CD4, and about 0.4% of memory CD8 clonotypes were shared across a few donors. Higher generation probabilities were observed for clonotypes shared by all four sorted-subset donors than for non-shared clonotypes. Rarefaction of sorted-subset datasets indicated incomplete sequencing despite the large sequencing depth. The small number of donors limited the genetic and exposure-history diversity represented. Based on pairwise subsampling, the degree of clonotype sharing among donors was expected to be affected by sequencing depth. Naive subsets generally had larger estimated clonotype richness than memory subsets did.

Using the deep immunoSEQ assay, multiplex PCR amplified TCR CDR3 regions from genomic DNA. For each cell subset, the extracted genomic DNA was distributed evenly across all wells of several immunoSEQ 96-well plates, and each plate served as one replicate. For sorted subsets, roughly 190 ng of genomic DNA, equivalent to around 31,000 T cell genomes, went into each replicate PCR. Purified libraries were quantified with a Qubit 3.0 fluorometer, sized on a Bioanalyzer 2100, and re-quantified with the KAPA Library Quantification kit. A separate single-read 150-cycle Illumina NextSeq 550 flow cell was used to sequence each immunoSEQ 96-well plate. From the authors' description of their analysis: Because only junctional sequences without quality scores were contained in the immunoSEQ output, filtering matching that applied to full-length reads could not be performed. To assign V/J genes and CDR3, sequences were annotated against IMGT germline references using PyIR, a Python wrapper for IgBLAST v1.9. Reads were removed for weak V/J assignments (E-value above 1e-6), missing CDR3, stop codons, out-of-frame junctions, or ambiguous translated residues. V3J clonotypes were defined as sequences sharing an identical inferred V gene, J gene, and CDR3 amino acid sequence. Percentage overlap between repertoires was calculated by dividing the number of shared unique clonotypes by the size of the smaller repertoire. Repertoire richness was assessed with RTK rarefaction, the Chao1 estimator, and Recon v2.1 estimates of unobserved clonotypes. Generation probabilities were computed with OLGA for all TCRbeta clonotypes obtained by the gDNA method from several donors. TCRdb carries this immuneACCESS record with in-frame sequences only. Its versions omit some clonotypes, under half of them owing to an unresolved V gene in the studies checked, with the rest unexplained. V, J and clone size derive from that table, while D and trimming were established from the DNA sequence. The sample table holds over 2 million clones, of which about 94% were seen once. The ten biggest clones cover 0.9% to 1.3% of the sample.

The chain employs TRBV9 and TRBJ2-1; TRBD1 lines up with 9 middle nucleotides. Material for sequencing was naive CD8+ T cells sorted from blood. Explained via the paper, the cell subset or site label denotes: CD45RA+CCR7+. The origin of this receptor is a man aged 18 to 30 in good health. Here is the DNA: TGTGCCAGCAGCGTAGAGGGGACAGGGCACTACAATGAGCAGTTCTTC. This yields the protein CASSVEGTGHYNEQFF.